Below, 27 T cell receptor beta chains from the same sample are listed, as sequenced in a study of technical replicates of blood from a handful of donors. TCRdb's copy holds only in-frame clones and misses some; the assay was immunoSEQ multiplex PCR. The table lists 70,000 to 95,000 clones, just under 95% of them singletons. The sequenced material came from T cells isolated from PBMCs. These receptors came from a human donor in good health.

The DNA of the CDR3 is TGTGCCAGCAGCTCCGGGACAGGGGTTTTTCAGCCCCAGCATTTT. The encoded protein is CASSSGTGVFQPQHF. This sequence joins TRBV27 and TRBJ1-5; 10 bases are shared with TRBD1. The CDR3 is made up of 15 amino acids. CDR1 is MNHEY and CDR2 is SMNVEV in the germline V gene (reference sequence). V lost 6 bases and J lost 6; bases outside the gene matches: 8.

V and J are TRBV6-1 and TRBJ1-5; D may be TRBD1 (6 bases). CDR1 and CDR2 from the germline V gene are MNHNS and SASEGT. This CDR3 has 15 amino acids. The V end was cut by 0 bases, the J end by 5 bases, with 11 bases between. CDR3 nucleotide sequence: TGTGCCAGCAGTGAAGCGCTCAGGACAGATCAGCCCCAGCATTTT. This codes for CASSEALRTDQPQHF.

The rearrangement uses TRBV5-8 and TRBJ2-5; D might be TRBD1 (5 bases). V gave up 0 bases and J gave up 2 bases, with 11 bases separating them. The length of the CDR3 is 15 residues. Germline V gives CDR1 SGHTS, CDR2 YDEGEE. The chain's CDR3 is CASSLAGYRQETQYF. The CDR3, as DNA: TGTGCCAGCAGCTTGGCTGGCTACAGGCAAGAGACCCAGTACTTC.

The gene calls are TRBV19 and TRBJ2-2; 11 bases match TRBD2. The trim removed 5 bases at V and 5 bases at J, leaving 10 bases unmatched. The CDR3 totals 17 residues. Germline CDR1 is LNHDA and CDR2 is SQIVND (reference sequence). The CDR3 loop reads CASSSLAGVVRTGELFF. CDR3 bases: TGTGCCAGTAGTTCACTAGCGGGAGTTGTGAGGACCGGGGAGCTGTTTTTT.

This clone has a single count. CDR3 region: CASSERGRSFQYF. CDR3 bases: TGTGCCAGCAGTGAAAGGGGCAGGTCCTTCCAGTACTTC. The chain uses TRBV6-1 and TRBJ2-7, with D tentatively TRBD1 (5 bases). The germline CDR1 and CDR2 sequences are MNHNS and SASEGT. The V end was cut by 2 bases, the J end by 10 bases, with 15 bases between. The CDR3 is 13 amino acids.

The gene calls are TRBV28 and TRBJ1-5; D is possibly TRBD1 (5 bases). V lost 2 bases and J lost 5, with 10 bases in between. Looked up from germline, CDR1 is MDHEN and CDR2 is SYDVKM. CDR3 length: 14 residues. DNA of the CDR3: TGTGCCAGCAGTTTACTCAGGGAAGATCAGCCCCAGCATTTT. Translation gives CASSLLREDQPQHF.

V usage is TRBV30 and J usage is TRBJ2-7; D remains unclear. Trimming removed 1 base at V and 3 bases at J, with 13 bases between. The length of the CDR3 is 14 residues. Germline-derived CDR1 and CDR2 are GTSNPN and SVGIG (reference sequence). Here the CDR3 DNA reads TGTGCCTGGAGTGGGAGATGCCATCGCTACGAGCAGTACTTC. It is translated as CAWSGRCHRYEQYF. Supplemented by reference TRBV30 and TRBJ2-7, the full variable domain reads SQTIHQWPATLVQPVGSPLSLECTVEGTSNPNLYWYRQAAGRGLQLLFYSVGIGQISSEVPQNLSASRPQDRQFILSSKKLLLSDSGFYLCAWSGRCHRYEQYFGPGTRLTVT.

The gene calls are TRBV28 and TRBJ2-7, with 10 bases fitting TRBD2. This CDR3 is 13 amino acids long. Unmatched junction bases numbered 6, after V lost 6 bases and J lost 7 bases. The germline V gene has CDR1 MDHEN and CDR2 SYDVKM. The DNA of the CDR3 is TGTGCCAGCAGAGTAGCGGGAGGATGGGAGCAGTACTTC. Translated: CASRVAGGWEQYF.

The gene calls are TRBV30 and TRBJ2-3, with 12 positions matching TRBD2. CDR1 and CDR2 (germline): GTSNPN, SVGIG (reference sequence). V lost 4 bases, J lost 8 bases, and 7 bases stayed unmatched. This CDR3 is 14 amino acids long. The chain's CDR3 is CAWTSGGAASTQYF. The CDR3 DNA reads TGTGCCTGGACTAGCGGGGGGGCAGCCAGTACGCAGTATTTT. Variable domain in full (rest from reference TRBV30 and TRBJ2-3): SQTIHQWPATLVQPVGSPLSLECTVEGTSNPNLYWYRQAAGRGLQLLFYSVGIGQISSEVPQNLSASRPQDRQFILSSKKLLLSDSGFYLCAWTSGGAASTQYFGPGTRLTVL.

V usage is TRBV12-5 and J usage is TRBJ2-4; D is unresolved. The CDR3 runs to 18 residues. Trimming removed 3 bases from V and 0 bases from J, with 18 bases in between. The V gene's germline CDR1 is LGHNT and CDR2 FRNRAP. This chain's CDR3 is CASGFPPLIPLAKNIQYF. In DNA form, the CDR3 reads TGTGCTAGTGGTTTCCCCCCTCTAATACCCCTAGCCAAAAACATTCAGTACTTC.

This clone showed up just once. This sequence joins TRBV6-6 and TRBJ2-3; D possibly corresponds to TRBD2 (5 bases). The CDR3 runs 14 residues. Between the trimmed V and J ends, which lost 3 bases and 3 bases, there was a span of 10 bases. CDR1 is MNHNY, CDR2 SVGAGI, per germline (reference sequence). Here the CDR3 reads CASSYGPGTDTQYF. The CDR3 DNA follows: TGTGCCAGCAGTTATGGACCGGGGACAGATACGCAGTATTTT.

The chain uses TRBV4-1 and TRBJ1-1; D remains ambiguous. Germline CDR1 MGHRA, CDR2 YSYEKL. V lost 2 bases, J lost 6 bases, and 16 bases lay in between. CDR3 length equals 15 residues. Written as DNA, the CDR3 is TGCGCCAGCAGCCAACCCCTCTTGTGGCAGGCTGAAGCTTTCTTT. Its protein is CASSQPLLWQAEAFF.

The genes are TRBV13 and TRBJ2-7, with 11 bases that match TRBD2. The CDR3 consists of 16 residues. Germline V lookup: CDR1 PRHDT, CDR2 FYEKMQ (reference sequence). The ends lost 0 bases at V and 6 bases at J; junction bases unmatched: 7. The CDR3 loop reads CASSLGSFGTSGEQYF. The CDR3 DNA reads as TGTGCCAGCAGCTTAGGATCATTTGGGACTAGCGGCGAGCAGTACTTC.

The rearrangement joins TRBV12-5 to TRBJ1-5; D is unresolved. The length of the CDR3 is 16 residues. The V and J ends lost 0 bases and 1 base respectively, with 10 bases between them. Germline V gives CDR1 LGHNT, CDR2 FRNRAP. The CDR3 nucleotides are TGTGCTAGTGGTTTGGTACCCCGGGGAAGCAATCAGCCCCAGCATTTT. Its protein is CASGLVPRGSNQPQHF.

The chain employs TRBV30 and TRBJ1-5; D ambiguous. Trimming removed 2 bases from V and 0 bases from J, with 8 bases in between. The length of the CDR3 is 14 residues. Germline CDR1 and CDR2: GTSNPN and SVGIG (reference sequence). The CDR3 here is CAWSYALSNQPQHF. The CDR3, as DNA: TGTGCCTGGAGTTACGCACTTAGCAATCAGCCCCAGCATTTT.

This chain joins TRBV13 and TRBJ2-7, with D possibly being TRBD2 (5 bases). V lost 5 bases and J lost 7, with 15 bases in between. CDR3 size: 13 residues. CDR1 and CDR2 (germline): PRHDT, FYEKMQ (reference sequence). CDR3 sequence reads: CASSPTLTGEQYF. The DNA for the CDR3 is TGTGCCAGCAGCCCCACGTTGACGGGAGAGCAGTACTTC.

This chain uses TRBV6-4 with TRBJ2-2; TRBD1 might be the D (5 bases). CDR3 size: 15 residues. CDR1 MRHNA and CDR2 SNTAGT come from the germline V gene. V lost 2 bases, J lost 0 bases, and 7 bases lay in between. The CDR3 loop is CASSDGAPNTGELFF. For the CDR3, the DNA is TGTGCCAGCAGTGACGGGGCCCCGAACACCGGGGAGCTGTTTTTT.

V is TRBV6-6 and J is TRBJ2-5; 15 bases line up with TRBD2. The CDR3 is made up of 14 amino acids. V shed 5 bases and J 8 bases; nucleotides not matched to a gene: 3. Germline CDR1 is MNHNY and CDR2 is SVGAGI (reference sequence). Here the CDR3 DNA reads TGTGCCAGCAGTCGGACTAGCGGGAGGGCAACCCAGTACTTC. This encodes CASSRTSGRATQYF.

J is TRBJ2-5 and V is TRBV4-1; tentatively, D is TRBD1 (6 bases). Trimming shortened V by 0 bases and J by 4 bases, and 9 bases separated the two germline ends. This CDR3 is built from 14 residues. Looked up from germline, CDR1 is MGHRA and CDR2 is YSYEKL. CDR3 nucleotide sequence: TGCGCCAGCAGCCAAGAAGGGGGTCTAGAGACCCAGTACTTC. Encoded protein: CASSQEGGLETQYF.

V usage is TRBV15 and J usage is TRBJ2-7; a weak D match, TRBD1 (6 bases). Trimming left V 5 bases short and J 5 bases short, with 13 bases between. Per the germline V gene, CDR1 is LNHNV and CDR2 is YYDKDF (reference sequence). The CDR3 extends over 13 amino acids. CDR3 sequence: CATSSQGKHEQYF. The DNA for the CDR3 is TGTGCCACCAGCTCACAGGGTAAACACGAGCAGTACTTC. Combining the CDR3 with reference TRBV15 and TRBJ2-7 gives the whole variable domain DAMVIQNPRYQVTQFGKPVTLSCSQTLNHNVMYWYQQKSSQAPKLLFHYYDKDFNNEADTPDNFQSRRPNTSFCFLDIRSPGLGDTAMYLCATSSQGKHEQYFGPGTRLTVT.

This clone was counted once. CDR3 region: CASSSSRTVYSYEQYF. CDR3 in DNA: TGTGCCAGCAGCTCCTCCCGGACAGTATACTCCTACGAGCAGTACTTC. The chain combines TRBV7-8 with TRBJ2-7; TRBD1 is a possible D gene (6 bases). Germline assignment: CDR1 SGHVS and CDR2 FQNEAQ. The CDR3 has 16 residues. V was trimmed by 4 bases and J by 0 bases, leaving 16 bases between them.

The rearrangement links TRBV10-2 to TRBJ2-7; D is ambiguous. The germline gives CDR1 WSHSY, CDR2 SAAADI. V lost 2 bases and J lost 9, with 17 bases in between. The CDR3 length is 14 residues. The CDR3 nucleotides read TGCGCCAGCAGTGAGATAACTATTCTACGAGGGCAGTACTTC. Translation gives CASSEITILRGQYF.

The CDR3 loop is CASSQPHPSGGFYGYTF. The DNA of the CDR3 is TGCGCCAGCAGCCAACCCCACCCGTCGGGTGGGTTCTATGGCTACACCTTC. J is TRBJ1-2 and V is TRBV4-1; D is uncertain. Germline V gives CDR1 MGHRA, CDR2 YSYEKL. Trimming cost V 2 bases and J 4 bases, with 20 bases left between them. The CDR3 covers 17 residues.

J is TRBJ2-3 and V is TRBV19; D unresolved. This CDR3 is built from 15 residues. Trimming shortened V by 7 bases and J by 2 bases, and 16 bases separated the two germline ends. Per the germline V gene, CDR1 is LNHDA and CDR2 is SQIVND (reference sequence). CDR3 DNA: TGTGCCAGTACTCCCCGCCTCACGGTCACAGATACGCAGTATTTT. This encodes CASTPRLTVTDTQYF.

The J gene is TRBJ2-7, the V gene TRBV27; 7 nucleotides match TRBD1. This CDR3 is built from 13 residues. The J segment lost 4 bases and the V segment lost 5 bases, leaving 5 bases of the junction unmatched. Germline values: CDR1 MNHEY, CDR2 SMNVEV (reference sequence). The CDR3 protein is CASSTGVRYEQYF. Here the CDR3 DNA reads TGTGCCAGCAGTACAGGGGTGAGGTACGAGCAGTACTTC.

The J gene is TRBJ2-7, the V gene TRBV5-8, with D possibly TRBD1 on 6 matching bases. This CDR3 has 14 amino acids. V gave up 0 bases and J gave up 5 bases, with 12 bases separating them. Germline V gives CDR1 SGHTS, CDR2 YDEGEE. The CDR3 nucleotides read TGTGCCAGCAGCTTGGAAACAGGGCTGAACGAGCAGTACTTC. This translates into CASSLETGLNEQYF.

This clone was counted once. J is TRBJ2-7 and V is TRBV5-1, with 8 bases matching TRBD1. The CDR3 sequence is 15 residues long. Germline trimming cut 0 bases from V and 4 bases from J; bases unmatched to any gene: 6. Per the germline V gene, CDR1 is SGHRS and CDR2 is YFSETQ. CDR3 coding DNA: TGCGCCAGCAGCTTGGGGTCAGGGGGCCGTTACGAGCAGTACTTC. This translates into CASSLGSGGRYEQYF. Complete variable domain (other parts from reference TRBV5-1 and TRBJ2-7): KAGVTQTPRYLIKTRGQQVTLSCSPISGHRSVSWYQQTPGQGLQFLFEYFSETQRNKGNFPGRFSGRQFSNSRSEMNVSTLELGDSALYLCASSLGSGGRYEQYFGPGTRLTVT.